This T cell receptor (beta chain) is from a study of T-cell reconstitution after alpha-beta-depleted transplantation in children. The study, taken as a whole, reports: Reportedly, roughly two months post-transplant, alpha-beta T cells arose from several hundred expanded graft clones. For some patients, TCRbeta diversity was high at day 60 because of recipient T cells and thymic progenitors that survived. Newly produced T cells mostly accounted for T-cell counts and diversity one year post-transplant.

CDR1 and CDR2 (germline): MNHNS, SASEGT. With V trimmed by 1 base and J by 1 base, 0 bases remained unmatched. The CDR3 loop spans 14 amino acids. Construction of the TCRbeta library involved unique molecular identifiers. Each CDR3 protein is one row after TCRdb ran MiXCR on the PCR reads. The sample lists over 100,000 distinct CDR3 sequences, 5% to 6% occurring once. A few counts support this clonotype. No antigen is known for it. V usage is TRBV6-1 and J usage is TRBJ2-7, with 8 bases aligning to TRBD1. Sequenced here: PBMCs, mostly from graft donor cells, sampled 60 days after TCRalphabeta/CD19-depleted stem cell transplant. The clonotype originates from a female patient aged 2-15 years who had a stem cell transplant for Fanconi anemia, so the T cells may come from the graft donor. CDR3 nucleotides: TGTGCCAGCAGTGAAGGGACAGGGTCCTACGAGCAGTACTTC. Translated: CASSEGTGSYEQYF.